This TCR beta chain was sequenced during a study of blood T cell repertoires in COVID-19. The wider study: Acute-phase and convalescent COVID-19 samples originated in the United States, Italy and Spain. The analysed material was cDNA or gDNA that came from T cells, B-cell-depleted T cells, or PBMCs.

Original processing methods: Cell counts per sample came from amplifying reference gene primers. The protocol was immunoSEQ multiplex PCR, while the TCRdb copy is restricted to in-frame clones and leaves out a portion. The V and J calls and clone size are taken from that table; D and trimming were inferred from the DNA. The sample contains about 150,000 clones, about 80% of which appear only once. With 0 bases clipped from V and 4 bases from J, the junction kept 9 bases outside the gene matches. The germline V gene has CDR1 MNHEY and CDR2 SMNVEV (reference sequence). There are 17 residues in the CDR3.

V and J are TRBV27 and TRBJ1-2; 9 bases line up with TRBD1. The sample consisted of peripheral blood. This TCR came from a woman aged 80 or over with acute or convalescent COVID-19. Here the CDR3 reads CASSLSSRWDRVYGYTF. In nucleotides, the CDR3 is TGTGCCAGCAGTTTATCGTCCCGCTGGGACAGGGTCTATGGCTACACCTTC.